Sequencing of this T cell receptor (beta chain) was carried out in a study of shared T cell receptors in the human thymus. About this clone: The same CDR3 is also encoded by other DNA sequences in this sample.

Trimming removed 0 bases from V and 7 bases from J, with 20 bases in between. This CDR3 has 17 amino acids. Germline V gene sequence: CDR1 SGHDT, CDR2 YYEEEE. Sequencing was performed with immunoSEQ multiplex PCR; in TCRdb, only in-frame clones are kept and a portion is missing. The sample lists a few hundred thousand clones; approximately 95% were seen once. The TCR sequence derives from a human donor. The V gene is TRBV5-6, the J gene TRBJ2-1; D possibly matches TRBD1 or TRBD2 (5 bases each). What was sequenced was thymocytes. CDR3 sequence reads: CASSLGMGPARRNEQFF. CDR3 coding DNA: TGTGCCAGCAGCTTGGGTATGGGGCCCGCTAGGAGGAATGAGCAGTTCTTC.